These 6 T cell receptor beta chains were sequenced from one sample in a study of post-analysis software for immune sequencing data. Their target antigens are unknown. Study-level results: Comparison of patients with controls showed a handful of TRBV segments more frequent in patients, TRBV5-6, TRBV5-1 and TRBV20-1 among them.

Included in the TCR beta cDNA libraries were unique molecular identifiers. TCRdb ran MiXCR on the PCR reads and lists one entry per CDR3 protein. The data contain hundreds of thousands of distinct CDR3 sequences, roughly 50% of them singletons. The sequencing sample was made of blood. The receptors here all came from a girl between 10 and 17 years old with multiple sclerosis.

The chain is built from TRBV29-1 and TRBJ1-2; D uncertain. The CDR3 has 12 amino acids. Germline values: CDR1 SQVTM, CDR2 ANQGSEA. Trimming took off 4 bases at V and 4 bases at J, with 10 bases between the two ends. CDR3 nucleotides: TGCAGCGTTGTCGGCAGCTCCTATGGCTACACCTTC. Translation gives CSVVGSSYGYTF. Drawing the rest from reference TRBV29-1 and TRBJ1-2, the complete variable domain is SAVISQKPSRDICQRGTSLTIQCQVDSQVTMMFWYRQQPGQSLTLIATANQGSEATYESGFVIDKFPISRPNLTFSTLTVSNMSPEDSSIYLCSVVGSSYGYTFGSGTRLTVV.

This clonotype was seen only a few times. J is TRBJ2-5 and V is TRBV6-4; 7 bases are shared with TRBD1. This CDR3 has 14 amino acids. From germline, CDR1 is MRHNA and CDR2 SNTAGT. V trimming: 5 bases; J trimming: 4 bases; junction bases outside the gene matches: 7. CDR3 sequence reads: CASSKTDRAETQYF. As DNA, the CDR3 is TGTGCCAGCAGTAAAACCGACAGGGCAGAGACCCAGTACTTC.

Only a few counts were recorded for this clonotype. The chain joins TRBV12-3 or TRBV12-4 to TRBJ2-3, with D possibly TRBD2 on 6 matching bases. Deletions cut 6 bases from V and 7 bases from J, with 11 bases between. The CDR3 totals 12 residues. The CDR3 DNA is TGTGCCAGCAGCCCCCGGGGGAATACGCAGTATTTT. This encodes CASSPRGNTQYF.

This clonotype was observed a few times. The CDR3 sequence: CSVRGRANTEAFF. The CDR3 DNA reads TGCAGCGTTCGTGGCAGGGCGAACACTGAAGCTTTCTTT. The V and J genes are TRBV29-1 and TRBJ1-1, with D possibly being TRBD1 (5 bases). The germline CDR1 and CDR2 sequences are SQVTM and ANQGSEA. The CDR3 totals 13 residues. Trimming removed 5 bases at V and 1 base at J, with 11 bases between. The entire variable domain, with the rest obtained from reference TRBV29-1 and TRBJ1-1, is as follows: SAVISQKPSRDICQRGTSLTIQCQVDSQVTMMFWYRQQPGQSLTLIATANQGSEATYESGFVIDKFPISRPNLTFSTLTVSNMSPEDSSIYLCSVRGRANTEAFFGQGTRLTVV.

The J gene is TRBJ2-7, the V gene TRBV6-6; TRBD2 matches 11 bases. The germline V gene encodes CDR1 MNHNY and CDR2 SVGAGI (reference sequence). There are 15 residues in the CDR3. The junction had 6 bases not matched to a gene; V was cut back by 6 bases and J by 2 bases. The CDR3 DNA reads as TGTGCCAGCAGAAAACTAGCGGGAGACACCTACGAGCAGTACTTC. Protein sequence: CASRKLAGDTYEQYF.

This rearrangement joins TRBV5-1 to TRBJ2-1; 11 bases are shared with TRBD2. Germline trimming cut 4 bases from V and 8 bases from J; bases unmatched to any gene: 11. CDR1 and CDR2 (germline): SGHRS, YFSETQ. This CDR3 has 16 amino acids. CDR3: CASSPLGSGGADEQFF. The CDR3 DNA reads as TGCGCCAGCAGCCCGCTGGGTAGCGGGGGGGCCGATGAGCAGTTCTTC.